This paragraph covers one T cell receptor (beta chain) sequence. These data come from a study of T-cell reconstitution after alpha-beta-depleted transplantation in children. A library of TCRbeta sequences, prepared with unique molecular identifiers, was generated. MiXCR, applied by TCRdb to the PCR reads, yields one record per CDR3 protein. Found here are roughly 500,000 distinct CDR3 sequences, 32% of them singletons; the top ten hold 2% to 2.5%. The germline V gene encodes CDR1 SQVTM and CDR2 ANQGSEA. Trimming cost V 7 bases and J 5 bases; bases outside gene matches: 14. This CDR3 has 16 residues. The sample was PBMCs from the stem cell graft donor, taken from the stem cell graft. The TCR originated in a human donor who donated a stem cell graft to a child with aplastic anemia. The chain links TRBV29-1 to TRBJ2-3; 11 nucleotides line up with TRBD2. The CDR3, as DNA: TGCAGCGGGACGCATGGGCTAGCGGGAGGAGTAGATACGCAGTATTTT. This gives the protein CSGTHGLAGGVDTQYF.